What follows is one T cell receptor (beta chain) and its context. In the original workflow: Amplification of reference gene primers was used by the study to estimate nucleated cell counts. Assay used: immunoSEQ multiplex PCR; TCRdb lists only in-frame clones, some missing. Clone size and V and J calls were adopted from that table, with D and trimming inferred from the DNA. Of approximately 130,000 clones listed, more than 80% are singletons. The germline V gene encodes CDR1 SGHAT and CDR2 FQDESV (reference sequence). The CDR3 spans 13 residues. V was pared by 2 bases and J by 5 bases, with 6 bases between. This sample is part of a study of blood T cell repertoires in COVID-19. Looking at the study overall: Whether acute or convalescent, the COVID-19 samples came from the United States, Italy and Spain. PBMCs, B-cell-depleted T cells, or T cells provided the cDNA or gDNA that made up the material.

This TCR came from a human donor in a cohort sampled during active COVID-19. The sequenced sample was peripheral blood. J is TRBJ2-2 and V is TRBV11-1; a possible D gene is TRBD1 (6 bases). The CDR3 is CASSLRGTGELFF. The CDR3 region has the DNA TGTGCCAGCAGCTTAAGGGGGACCGGGGAGCTGTTTTTT.